A single sample gave rise to the 2 T cell receptor beta chains below, sequenced in a study. TCRdb independently ran MiXCR on the 5' RACE reads; one entry per CDR3 protein. This table holds approximately 17 distinct CDR3 sequences. Treg sorting used a CD4+CD25+CD127-/low gate. The sample was tumor-infiltrating Tregs sorted from the breast tumor. The receptor set was obtained from a female donor with breast cancer.

Note on this clonotype: Since it is a stray read in a library aimed at alpha chains, this beta chain has a size that is not meaningful. The rearrangement links TRBV7-2 to TRBJ2-3; 10 bases agree with TRBD2. V lost 0 bases to trimming and J lost 9 bases; unmatched junction nucleotides: 0. CDR1 is SGHTA and CDR2 is FQGNSA in the germline V gene. The CDR3 runs to 13 residues. The CDR3 is CASSLATSGTQYF. The CDR3 region has the DNA TGTGCCAGCAGCTTAGCGACTAGCGGGACGCAGTATTTT. Variable domain in full (rest from reference TRBV7-2 and TRBJ2-3): GAGVSQSPSNKVTEKGKDVELRCDPISGHTALYWYRQSLGQGLEFLIYFQGNSAPDKSGLPSDRFSAERTGGSVSTLTIQRTQQEDSAVYLCASSLATSGTQYFGPGTRLTVL.

As for this clonotype: This beta chain is off target for a library built for alpha chains, so its abundance means little. This chain connects TRBV20-1 to TRBJ1-1; 10 bases map to TRBD1. Germline values: CDR1 DFQATT, CDR2 SNEGSKA (reference sequence). Trimming at V came to 0 bases and at J to 7 bases, leaving 5 bases not matched to a gene. This CDR3 spans 14 amino acids. The DNA of the CDR3 is TGCAGTGCTAGAGAGGGGACAGGGGTTGATGAAGCTTTCTTT. It encodes CSAREGTGVDEAFF.